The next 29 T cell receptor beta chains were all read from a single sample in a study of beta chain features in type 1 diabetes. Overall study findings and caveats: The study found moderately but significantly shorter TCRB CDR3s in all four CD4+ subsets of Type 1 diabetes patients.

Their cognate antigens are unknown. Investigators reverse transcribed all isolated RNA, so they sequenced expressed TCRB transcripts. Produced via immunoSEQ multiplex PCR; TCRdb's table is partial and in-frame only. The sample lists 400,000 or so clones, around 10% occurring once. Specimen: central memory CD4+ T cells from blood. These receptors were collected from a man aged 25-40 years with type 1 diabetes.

The CDR3, as DNA: TGTGCCAGCAGCACGTCCCCTGGCGCCTACAATGAGCAGTTCTTC. This sequence encodes CASSTSPGAYNEQFF. The chain is built from TRBV9 and TRBJ2-1; no definite D call. Between the trimmed V and J ends, which lost 4 bases and 2 bases, there was a span of 13 bases. Per germline, CDR1 SGDLS and CDR2 YYNGEE. This CDR3 is built from 15 residues.

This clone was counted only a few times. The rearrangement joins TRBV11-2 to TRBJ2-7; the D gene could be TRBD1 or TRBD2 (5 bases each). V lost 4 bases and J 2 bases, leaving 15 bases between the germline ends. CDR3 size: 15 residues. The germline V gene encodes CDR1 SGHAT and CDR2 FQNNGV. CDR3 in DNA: TGTGCCAGCAGCTCCGGGACCGGGACCGCCTACGAGCAGTACTTC. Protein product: CASSSGTGTAYEQYF.

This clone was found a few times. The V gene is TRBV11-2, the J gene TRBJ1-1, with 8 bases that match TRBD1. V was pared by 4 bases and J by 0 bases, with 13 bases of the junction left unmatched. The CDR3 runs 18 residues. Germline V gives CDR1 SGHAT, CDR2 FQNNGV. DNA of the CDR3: TGTGCCAGCAGCTCAGGACAGGGCTTGAGGATCATGAACACTGAAGCTTTCTTT. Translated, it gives CASSSGQGLRIMNTEAFF.

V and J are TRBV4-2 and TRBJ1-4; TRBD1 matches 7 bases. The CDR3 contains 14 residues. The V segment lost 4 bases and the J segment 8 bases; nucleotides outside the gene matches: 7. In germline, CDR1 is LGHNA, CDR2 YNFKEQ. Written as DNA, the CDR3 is TGTGCCAGCAGCCTGGGACAGTTTGACGAAAAACTGTTTTTT. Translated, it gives CASSLGQFDEKLFF.

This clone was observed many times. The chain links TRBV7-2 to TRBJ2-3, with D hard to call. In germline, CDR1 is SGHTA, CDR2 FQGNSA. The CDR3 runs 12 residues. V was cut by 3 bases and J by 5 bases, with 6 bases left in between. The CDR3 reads CASSFLRDTQYF. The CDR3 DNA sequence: TGTGCCAGCAGCTTCCTTCGAGATACGCAGTATTTT.

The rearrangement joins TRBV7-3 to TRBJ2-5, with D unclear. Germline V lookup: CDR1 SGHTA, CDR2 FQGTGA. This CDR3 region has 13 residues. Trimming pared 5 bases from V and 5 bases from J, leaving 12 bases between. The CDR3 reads CASSPGARETQYF. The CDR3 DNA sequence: TGTGCCAGCAGCCCCGGTGCCAGGGAGACCCAGTACTTC.

DNA of the CDR3: TGTGCCAGCAGTTTGTCTGGGACGATCTACGAGCAGTACTTC. It translates to CASSLSGTIYEQYF. The chain has TRBV28 and TRBJ2-7, with D perhaps being TRBD1 or TRBD2 (5 bases each). Trimming took 3 bases from V and 3 from J, leaving 12 bases between them. CDR3 size: 14 residues. Germline values: CDR1 MDHEN, CDR2 SYDVKM.

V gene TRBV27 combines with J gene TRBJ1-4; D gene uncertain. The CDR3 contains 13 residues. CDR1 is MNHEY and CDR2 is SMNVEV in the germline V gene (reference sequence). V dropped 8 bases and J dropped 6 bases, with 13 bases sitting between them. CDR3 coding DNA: TGTGCCAGCGGGATAGCAGGCGATGAAAAACTGTTTTTT. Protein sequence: CASGIAGDEKLFF.

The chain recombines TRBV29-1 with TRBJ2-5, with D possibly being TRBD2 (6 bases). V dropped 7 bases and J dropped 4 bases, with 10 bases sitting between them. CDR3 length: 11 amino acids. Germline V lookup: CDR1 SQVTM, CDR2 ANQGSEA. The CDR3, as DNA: TGCAGCGGGCGGGGCGTAGAGACCCAGTACTTC. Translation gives CSGRGVETQYF.

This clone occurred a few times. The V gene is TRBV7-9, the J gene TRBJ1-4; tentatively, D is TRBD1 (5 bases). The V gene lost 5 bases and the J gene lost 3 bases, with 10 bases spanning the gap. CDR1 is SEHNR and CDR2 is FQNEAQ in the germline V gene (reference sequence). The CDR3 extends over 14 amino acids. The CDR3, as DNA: TGTGCCAGCAGCCAGACAGCACCTAATGAAAAACTGTTTTTT. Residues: CASSQTAPNEKLFF.

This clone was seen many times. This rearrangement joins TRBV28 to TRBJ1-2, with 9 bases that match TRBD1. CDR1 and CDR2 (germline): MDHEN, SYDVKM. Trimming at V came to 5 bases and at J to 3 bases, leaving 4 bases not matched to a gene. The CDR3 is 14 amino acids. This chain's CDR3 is CASSGRTGDYGYTF. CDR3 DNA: TGTGCCAGCAGTGGGAGGACAGGGGACTATGGCTACACCTTC.

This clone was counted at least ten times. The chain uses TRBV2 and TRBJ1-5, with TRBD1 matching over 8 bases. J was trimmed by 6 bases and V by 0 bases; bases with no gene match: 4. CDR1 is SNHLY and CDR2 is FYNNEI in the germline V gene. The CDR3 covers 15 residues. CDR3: CASSEARQGAQPQHF. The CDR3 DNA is TGTGCCAGCAGTGAAGCGCGGCAGGGGGCTCAGCCCCAGCATTTT.

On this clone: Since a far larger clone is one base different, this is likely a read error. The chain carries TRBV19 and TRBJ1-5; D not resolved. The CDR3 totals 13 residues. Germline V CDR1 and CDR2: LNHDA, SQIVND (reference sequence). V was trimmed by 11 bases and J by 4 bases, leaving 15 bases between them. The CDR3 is CACNYGRNQPQHF. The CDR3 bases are TGTGCCTGTAATTACGGCAGAAATCAGCCCCAGCATTTT.

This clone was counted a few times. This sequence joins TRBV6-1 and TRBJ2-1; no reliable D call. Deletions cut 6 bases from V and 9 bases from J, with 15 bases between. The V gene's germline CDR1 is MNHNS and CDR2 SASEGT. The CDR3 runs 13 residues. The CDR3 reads CASSEDPFTEQFF. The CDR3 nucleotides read TGTGCCAGCAGCGAGGACCCGTTCACTGAGCAGTTCTTC.

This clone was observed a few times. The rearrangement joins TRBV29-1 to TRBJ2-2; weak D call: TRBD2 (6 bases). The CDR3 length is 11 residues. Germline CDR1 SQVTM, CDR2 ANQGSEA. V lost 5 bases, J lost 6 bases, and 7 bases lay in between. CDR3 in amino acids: CSVWGAGELFF. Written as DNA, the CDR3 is TGCAGCGTTTGGGGGGCCGGGGAGCTGTTTTTT.

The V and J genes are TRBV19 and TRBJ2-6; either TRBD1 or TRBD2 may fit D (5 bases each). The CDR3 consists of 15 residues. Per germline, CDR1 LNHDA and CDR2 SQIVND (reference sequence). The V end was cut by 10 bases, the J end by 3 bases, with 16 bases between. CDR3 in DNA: TGTGCCACCAGGCGTAGGGGAGATGGGGCCAACGTCCTGACTTTC. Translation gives CATRRRGDGANVLTF.

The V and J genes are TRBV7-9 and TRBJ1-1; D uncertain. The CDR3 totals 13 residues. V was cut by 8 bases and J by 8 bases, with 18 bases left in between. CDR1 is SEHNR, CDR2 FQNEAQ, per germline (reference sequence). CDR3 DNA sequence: TGTGCCAGCCGCGCTGGGCAGGTCGGCGAAGCTTTCTTT. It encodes CASRAGQVGEAFF.

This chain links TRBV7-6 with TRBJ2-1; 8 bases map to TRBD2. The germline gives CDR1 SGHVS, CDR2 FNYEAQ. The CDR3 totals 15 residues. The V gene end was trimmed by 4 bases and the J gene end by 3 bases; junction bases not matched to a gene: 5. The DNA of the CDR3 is TGTGCCAGCAGCTCCGGTAGCGGGAACTACAATGAGCAGTTCTTC. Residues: CASSSGSGNYNEQFF.

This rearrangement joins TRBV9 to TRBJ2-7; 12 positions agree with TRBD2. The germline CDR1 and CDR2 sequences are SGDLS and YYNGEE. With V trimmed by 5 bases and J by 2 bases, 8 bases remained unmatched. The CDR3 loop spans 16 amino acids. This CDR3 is CASRLTGTSGPYEQYF. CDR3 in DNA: TGTGCCAGCAGATTGACAGGGACTAGCGGGCCCTACGAGCAGTACTTC.

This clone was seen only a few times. CDR3 sequence reads: CASSWGAQETQYF. The CDR3 DNA is TGCGCCAGCAGTTGGGGGGCTCAAGAGACCCAGTACTTC. The rearrangement joins TRBV4-3 to TRBJ2-5; D tentatively reads TRBD1 or TRBD2 (6 bases each). The CDR3 loop spans 13 amino acids. Deletions cut 6 bases from V and 2 bases from J, with 10 bases between. CDR1 and CDR2 (germline): LGHNA, YSLEER.

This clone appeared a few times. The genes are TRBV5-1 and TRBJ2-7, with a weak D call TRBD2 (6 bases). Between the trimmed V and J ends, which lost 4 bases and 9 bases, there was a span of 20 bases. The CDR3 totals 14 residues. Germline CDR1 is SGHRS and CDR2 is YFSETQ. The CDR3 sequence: CASSAGMGGERQYF. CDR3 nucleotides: TGCGCCAGCAGCGCGGGGATGGGGGGAGAAAGGCAGTACTTC.

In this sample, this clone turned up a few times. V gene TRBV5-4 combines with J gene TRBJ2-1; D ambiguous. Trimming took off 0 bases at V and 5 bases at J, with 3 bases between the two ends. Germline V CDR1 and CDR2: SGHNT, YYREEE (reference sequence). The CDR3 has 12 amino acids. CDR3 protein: CASSLDDNEQFF. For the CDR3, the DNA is TGTGCCAGCAGCTTGGACGACAATGAGCAGTTCTTC.

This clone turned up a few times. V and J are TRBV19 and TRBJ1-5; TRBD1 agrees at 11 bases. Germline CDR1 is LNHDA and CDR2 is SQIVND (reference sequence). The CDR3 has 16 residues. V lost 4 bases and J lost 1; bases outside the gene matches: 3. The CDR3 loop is CASSRTGGASNQPQHF. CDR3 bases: TGTGCCAGTAGTAGGACAGGGGGCGCGAGCAATCAGCCCCAGCATTTT.

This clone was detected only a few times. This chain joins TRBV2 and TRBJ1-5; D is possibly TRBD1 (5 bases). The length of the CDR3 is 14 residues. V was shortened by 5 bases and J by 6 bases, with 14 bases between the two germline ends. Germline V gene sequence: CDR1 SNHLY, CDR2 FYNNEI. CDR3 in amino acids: CASSLGGTRQPQHF. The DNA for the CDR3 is TGTGCCAGCAGTTTGGGAGGGACCCGTCAGCCCCAGCATTTT. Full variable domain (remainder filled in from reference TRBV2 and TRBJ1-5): EPEVTQTPSHQVTQMGQEVILRCVPISNHLYFYWYRQILGQKVEFLVSFYNNEISEKSEIFDDQFSVERPDGSNFTLKIRSTKLEDSAMYFCASSLGGTRQPQHFGDGTRLSIL.

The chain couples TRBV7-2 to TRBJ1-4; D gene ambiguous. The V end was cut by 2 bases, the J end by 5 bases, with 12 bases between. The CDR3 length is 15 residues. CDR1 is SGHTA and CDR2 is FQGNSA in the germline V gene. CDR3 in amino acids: CASSLLVAVNEKLFF. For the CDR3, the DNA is TGTGCCAGCAGCTTATTAGTGGCAGTAAATGAAAAACTGTTTTTT.

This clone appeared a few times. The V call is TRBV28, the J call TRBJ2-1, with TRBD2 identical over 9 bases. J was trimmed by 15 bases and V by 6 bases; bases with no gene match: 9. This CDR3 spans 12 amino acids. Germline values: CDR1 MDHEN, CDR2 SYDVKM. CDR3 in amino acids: CASRDLAGKTFF. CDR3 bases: TGTGCCAGCAGGGACCTAGCGGGAAAGACGTTCTTC.

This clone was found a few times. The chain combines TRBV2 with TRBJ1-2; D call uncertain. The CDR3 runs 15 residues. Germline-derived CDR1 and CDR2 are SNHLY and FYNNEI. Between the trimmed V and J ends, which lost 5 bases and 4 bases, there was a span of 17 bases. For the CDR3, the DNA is TGTGCCAGCAGTTTCGGGTCAGGCGAAGCCTATGGCTACACCTTC. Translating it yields CASSFGSGEAYGYTF.

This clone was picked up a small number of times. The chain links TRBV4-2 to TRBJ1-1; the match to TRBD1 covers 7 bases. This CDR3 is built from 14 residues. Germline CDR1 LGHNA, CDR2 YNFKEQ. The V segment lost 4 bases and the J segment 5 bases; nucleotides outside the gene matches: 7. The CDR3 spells CASSLFTGETEAFF. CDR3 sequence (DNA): TGTGCCAGCAGCCTCTTTACAGGGGAAACTGAAGCTTTCTTT.

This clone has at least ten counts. The CDR3 is CASSLPRGPINQYF. Here the CDR3 DNA reads TGTGCCAGCAGTTTACCGAGAGGGCCTATCAATCAGTACTTC. The chain couples TRBV28 to TRBJ2-4; D is possibly TRBD2 (5 bases). Trimming shortened V by 2 bases and J by 12 bases, and 17 bases separated the two germline ends. CDR3 length equals 14 residues. Germline-derived CDR1 and CDR2 are MDHEN and SYDVKM.